These 11 T cell receptor beta chains were sequenced from one sample in a study of cytomegalovirus exposure and HLA in healthy donors. Clones were sequenced by immunoSEQ multiplex PCR, and TCRdb holds only the in-frame ones, with some missing. The top ten hold approximately 1.1% of the sample, which has approximately 300,000 clones, roughly 87% seen once. The sample consisted of PBMCs. These receptors came from a woman in her twenties or thirties in good health and CMV-seropositive.

The rearrangement links TRBV27 to TRBJ2-3, with TRBD1 as a possible D gene (6 bases). Trimming cost V 5 bases and J 1 base, with 19 bases left between them. Germline V gives CDR1 MNHEY, CDR2 SMNVEV (reference sequence). This CDR3 is 17 amino acids long. For the CDR3, the DNA is TGTGCCAGCAGTCCTACCCGACAGGTCCCTGGCACAGATACGCAGTATTTT. Translated, it gives CASSPTRQVPGTDTQYF.

This chain links TRBV29-1 with TRBJ2-1; D is tentatively TRBD1 or TRBD2 (5 bases each). The V end was cut by 5 bases, the J end by 0 bases, with 11 bases between. In germline, CDR1 is SQVTM, CDR2 ANQGSEA. There are 14 residues in the CDR3. The CDR3 here is CSVTFGTSYNEQFF. The CDR3 coding sequence is TGCAGCGTTACCTTTGGGACCTCCTACAATGAGCAGTTCTTC.

The V gene is TRBV2, the J gene TRBJ1-5, with D possibly matching TRBD1 (5 bases). The V gene's germline CDR1 is SNHLY and CDR2 FYNNEI. The CDR3 loop spans 15 amino acids. V lost 7 bases, J lost 0 bases, and 13 bases lay in between. CDR3: CASTLRDLSNQPQHF. DNA of the CDR3: TGTGCCAGCACACTCCGGGACCTTAGCAATCAGCCCCAGCATTTT. The complete variable domain, with remaining parts taken from reference TRBV2 and TRBJ1-5, reads EPEVTQTPSHQVTQMGQEVILRCVPISNHLYFYWYRQILGQKVEFLVSFYNNEISEKSEIFDDQFSVERPDGSNFTLKIRSTKLEDSAMYFCASTLRDLSNQPQHFGDGTRLSIL.

J is TRBJ2-1 and V is TRBV27; D uncertain. The germline gives CDR1 MNHEY, CDR2 SMNVEV (reference sequence). Trimming took off 2 bases at V and 7 bases at J, with 9 bases between the two ends. The CDR3 runs 13 residues. DNA of the CDR3: TGTGCCAGCAGTTTAATTTTGGGTAATGAGCAGTTCTTC. Its translation is CASSLILGNEQFF.

J is TRBJ2-1 and V is TRBV6-6; D possibly corresponds to TRBD2 (5 bases). Germline V gives CDR1 MNHNY, CDR2 SVGAGI (reference sequence). The CDR3 spans 11 residues. V lost 4 bases to trimming and J lost 12 bases, with 10 bases between them. CDR3 sequence reads: CASSSTLVQFF. CDR3 sequence (DNA): TGTGCCAGCAGTTCAACACTAGTGCAGTTCTTC.

The V and J genes are TRBV6-4 and TRBJ1-1; the D is unclear. The CDR3 totals 13 residues. Trimming shortened V by 4 bases and J by 4 bases, and 10 bases separated the two germline ends. Germline CDR1 MRHNA, CDR2 SNTAGT. In nucleotides, the CDR3 is TGTGCCAGCAGTGCTGGGGTTCTCACTGAAGCTTTCTTT. Translation: CASSAGVLTEAFF.

This sequence joins TRBV4-1 and TRBJ2-1; D is perhaps TRBD1 (5 bases). The V end lost 5 bases, the J end lost 5 bases, and 13 bases lay between the germline ends. The germline gives CDR1 MGHRA, CDR2 YSYEKL. This CDR3 region has 14 residues. In DNA, the CDR3 is TGCGCCAGCAGCTCGCCCGAAGGGGACAATGAGCAGTTCTTC. Protein product: CASSSPEGDNEQFF.

The genes are TRBV13 and TRBJ2-1; TRBD2 agrees at 9 bases. The junction had 4 bases not matched to a gene; V was cut back by 4 bases and J by 0 bases. Germline lookup yields CDR1 PRHDT and CDR2 FYEKMQ (reference sequence). This CDR3 has 16 amino acids. CDR3 sequence: CASSSRGGASYNEQFF. DNA for the CDR3: TGTGCCAGCAGCTCCCGCGGGGGGGCCTCCTACAATGAGCAGTTCTTC.

This clone was recorded once. The J gene is TRBJ1-6, the V gene TRBV28; no definite D call. Germline V gives CDR1 MDHEN, CDR2 SYDVKM. V lost 10 bases to trimming and J lost 0 bases, with 10 bases between them. There are 14 residues in the CDR3. As DNA, the CDR3 is TGTGCCACGCAAGGGTTCTCCTATAATTCACCCCTCCACTTT. It specifies CATQGFSYNSPLHF.

CDR3 sequence: CAWSGSQESSYEQYF. The CDR3 DNA reads TGTGCCTGGAGTGGATCACAGGAGAGCTCCTACGAGCAGTACTTC. The chain couples TRBV30 to TRBJ2-7; tentative D call: TRBD1 (5 bases). The V and J ends lost 1 base and 0 bases respectively, with 13 bases between them. CDR1 is GTSNPN, CDR2 SVGIG, per germline (reference sequence). The CDR3 spans 15 residues.

This sequence joins TRBV30 and TRBJ1-3, with D possibly TRBD1 on 5 matching bases. The CDR3 has 12 residues. V lost 4 bases to trimming and J lost 4 bases, with 8 bases between them. The germline V gene has CDR1 GTSNPN and CDR2 SVGIG (reference sequence). As DNA, the CDR3 is TGTGCCTGGACGGCAGGGGGAAACACCATATATTTT. This sequence encodes CAWTAGGNTIYF.